This passage covers 7 T cell receptor beta chains from one sample sequenced in a study of technical replicates of blood from four donors. Profiled with immunoSEQ multiplex PCR; TCRdb holds only in-frame clones, not every one. The profile shows 95,000 to 100,000 clones, 96% of them singletons. The sample consisted of T cells isolated from PBMCs. These receptors were obtained from a human donor in good health.

J is TRBJ2-7 and V is TRBV5-6, with 7 nucleotides matching TRBD2. V lost 1 base, J lost 2 bases, and 9 bases stayed unmatched. This CDR3 has 16 residues. Germline loops: CDR1 SGHDT, CDR2 YYEEEE. The CDR3 reads CASSLYRRESPYEQYF. CDR3 DNA: TGTGCCAGCAGCTTGTATCGGCGGGAGTCACCCTACGAGCAGTACTTC.

Concerning this clone: A junction boundary mismatches the germline segment, possibly from a read error. The chain couples TRBV7-7 to TRBJ1-4; weak D call: TRBD1 (6 bases). From germline, CDR1 is SSHAT and CDR2 FNYEAQ (reference sequence). The CDR3 length is 16 residues. CDR3: CASSLDPQGTNEKLFF. CDR3 nucleotide sequence: TGTGCTAGCAGCTTAGACCCACAGGGTACTAATGAAAAACTGTTTTTT.

CDR3 in DNA: TGTGCCAGCAGCCCACAGGGGCGGAACACTGAAGCTTTCTTT. This encodes CASSPQGRNTEAFF. This sequence joins TRBV7-9 and TRBJ1-1; 7 nucleotides agree with TRBD1. Per the germline V gene, CDR1 is SEHNR and CDR2 is FQNEAQ (reference sequence). V dropped 5 bases and J dropped 1; count of bases not matched to a gene: 4. This CDR3 contains 14 residues.

The chain couples TRBV6-1 to TRBJ1-2, with 8 bases fitting TRBD1. The germline CDR1 and CDR2 sequences are MNHNS and SASEGT. With V trimmed by 6 bases and J by 3 bases, 3 bases remained unmatched. The CDR3 covers 13 residues. The CDR3 sequence is CASRTGVYYGYTF. CDR3 DNA: TGTGCCAGCAGGACAGGGGTTTACTATGGCTACACCTTC.

A single count supports this clone. The chain is built from TRBV5-4 and TRBJ1-2, with D unclear. Germline V CDR1 and CDR2: SGHNT, YYREEE (reference sequence). Trimming shortened V by 4 bases and J by 4 bases, and 20 bases separated the two germline ends. The CDR3 has 16 residues. The CDR3 nucleotides are TGTGCCAGCAGCCTGTCAACTGCGACTCATCCCTATGGCTACACCTTC. It encodes CASSLSTATHPYGYTF.

The rearrangement joins TRBV6-1 to TRBJ1-4, with TRBD1 matching over 8 bases. The CDR3 covers 11 residues. Unmatched junction bases numbered 3, after V lost 5 bases and J lost 13 bases. Germline lookup yields CDR1 MNHNS and CDR2 SASEGT. CDR3 in amino acids: CASSYRGGLFF. CDR3 DNA: TGTGCCAGCAGTTACAGGGGGGGACTGTTTTTT.

The chain employs TRBV10-1 and TRBJ2-3; possible D gene TRBD1, 5 bases. Trimming cost V 3 bases and J 0 bases, with 10 bases left between them. This CDR3 has 15 residues. Germline-derived CDR1 and CDR2 are WNHNN and SYGVQD (reference sequence). This CDR3 is CASSDDSASTDTQYF. The CDR3 bases are TGCGCCAGCAGTGATGACAGTGCTAGCACAGATACGCAGTATTTT.